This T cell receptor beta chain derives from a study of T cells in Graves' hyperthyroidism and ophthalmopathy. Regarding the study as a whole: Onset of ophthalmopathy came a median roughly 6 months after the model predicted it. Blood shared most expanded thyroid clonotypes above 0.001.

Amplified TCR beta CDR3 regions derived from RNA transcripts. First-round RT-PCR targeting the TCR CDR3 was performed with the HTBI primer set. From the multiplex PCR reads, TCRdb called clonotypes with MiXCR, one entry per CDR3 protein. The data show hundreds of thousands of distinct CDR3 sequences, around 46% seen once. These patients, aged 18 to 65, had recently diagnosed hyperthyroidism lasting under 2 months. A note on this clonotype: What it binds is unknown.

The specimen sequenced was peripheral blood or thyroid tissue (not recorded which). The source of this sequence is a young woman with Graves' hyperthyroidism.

CDR3 residues: CSPYPRRQETQYF. The CDR3 DNA reads as TGCAGTCCCTACCCCAGGAGGCAAGAGACCCAGTACTTC. The gene calls are TRBV29-1 and TRBJ2-5; weak D call: TRBD2 (5 bases). This CDR3 spans 13 amino acids. From germline, CDR1 is SQVTM and CDR2 ANQGSEA.